This TCR beta chain was recovered during a study of T cell repertoires in cytomegalovirus infection (dated by TCRdb to the late 2010s). For the wider study: The peptide stimulations were aimed at well-studied HLA-B-restricted epitopes as well as recently identified HLA-C-restricted CMV epitopes, whose presentation resists viral immunomodulation. Donor HLA type was relevant to the analysis, because carriage of CMV infection together with the matching HLA type was indicated by public TCR beta signatures. The paper as a whole reports these results and caveats: The ex vivo response was dominated by HLA-C-restricted CMV-specific TCR beta clonotypes, and the single most frequent clonotype in two of eight donors was supplied by these HLA-C-restricted clonotypes. Cumulative frequency of public TCR beta family members discriminated carriers of CMV infection plus the relevant HLA type in this cohort and an independent approximately 370-donor cohort.

Sequencing relied on an Illumina HiSeq 1500. Through fastp at Q25 and MiXCR, TCRdb rebuilt clones from the public reads, retaining in-frame beta chains. Each entry is one CDR3 protein sequence, shown with its most common DNA and genes. This sample has around 900,000 distinct CDR3 sequences in its table, and roughly 30% of those were observed once. The ten largest make up roughly 13% of the sample. This clonotype was counted a few times. The clone's antigen remains unknown. No much larger clonotype is one base removed from it; base qualities were not supplied. Read against the paper, the sample's treatment or condition label means: in vitro stimulation with specific CMV peptide epitopes to enrich CMV-specific T cells. The CDR3 numbers 14 residues from cysteine through phenylalanine. The retained sequence is limited to the CDR3, 42 bases, with the frame set at the first base. CDR1 and CDR2, looked up from the germline V gene, are SGHDN and FVKESK. The V and J ends are trimmed by 3 bases and 3 bases, leaving 9 bases between them.

The source of this sequence is a human donor in good health (CMV status not recorded). Some clones in this sample may be carry-over from other donors' samples. Recombination joined TRBV14 with TRBJ2-1, and TRBD2 may be the D gene, going by 5 matching bases. Here the sequenced sample was cultured CD8+ T cells from PBMCs, taken from culture after CMV antigen stimulation. The CDR3 has the sequence CASSQELGYNEQFF. The DNA sequence follows: TGTGCCAGCAGCCAGGAACTAGGCTACAATGAGCAGTTCTTC.